This TCR beta chain was identified in a study of low-dose radiotherapy and immunotherapy resistance in tumors. Overall study context: Dosing for Cohort 2 consisted of 1 Gy per fraction every two weeks, reaching a total of 13 Gy over 26 weeks. Every six weeks patients received intravenous ipilimumab 1 mg/kg, and every two weeks they received intravenous nivolumab 240 mg.

V lost 6 bases to trimming and J lost 2 bases; unmatched junction nucleotides: 9. CDR3 length: 16 residues. Covering alpha and beta chains, TRAV- and TRBV-specific primers were used for the first-strand cDNA. The TCRs were subjected to amplification over around 19 PCR cycles employing a constant-region primer in conjunction with a V-primer adapter. In vitro transcription amplified isolated mRNA. Each CDR3 protein is one row after TCRdb ran MiXCR on the reads. The table records roughly 10,000 distinct CDR3 sequences, 42% of them present only once. This clonotype was found a few times. Donors, who were enrolled in a single-arm phase I dose-escalation trial, received nivolumab, ipilimumab, aspirin, low-dose cyclophosphamide and low-dose radiotherapy.

The J gene is TRBJ2-4, the V gene TRBV12-3 or TRBV12-4; 8 bases are shared with TRBD1. The TCR sequence derives from a human donor with advanced metastatic prostate, ovarian, gallbladder or colorectal cancer (not recorded which). This table probably holds off-target reads from a library built for another chain. DNA for the CDR3: TGTGCCAGCAGCTTGCCGGGACAGGTGACCAAAAACATTCAGTACTTC. It specifies CASSLPGQVTKNIQYF.